This T cell receptor beta chain was captured by sequencing in a study of cytomegalovirus exposure and HLA in healthy donors. Whole-study findings and limits: The investigators catalogued 160 or so TCR beta chains as cytomegalovirus-associated. Earlier analysis looked at TCR beta V segments, and most were productive about 90% or about 30% of the time. High sensitivity and specificity were reportedly achieved when the classifier diagnosed cytomegalovirus status. Most TCR sequences were uncommon, yet certain public TCRs appeared in many donors.

Both 60 Vbeta primers and 13 Jbeta primers went into the PCR. The protocol was immunoSEQ multiplex PCR, while the TCRdb copy is restricted to in-frame clones and leaves out a portion. The sample includes approximately 140,000 clones, around 77% seen only once; the top ten take 6.5% to 7%. A note on this clone: Antigen specificity is unknown.

The CDR3 sequence is 15 residues long. The V gene's germline CDR1 is SNHLY and CDR2 FYNNEI. V lost 5 bases to trimming and J lost 1 base, with 14 bases between them. This sequence joins TRBV2 and TRBJ1-2; the D gene is possibly TRBD1 (5 bases). The sample was PBMCs. The sequence derives from a middle-aged woman in good health and CMV-seropositive. CDR3 in DNA: TGTGCCAGCAGTCCCCGACAGTCCCTTAACTATGGCTACACCTTC. It specifies CASSPRQSLNYGYTF. Together with reference TRBV2 and TRBJ1-2, the CDR3 gives the full variable domain: EPEVTQTPSHQVTQMGQEVILRCVPISNHLYFYWYRQILGQKVEFLVSFYNNEISEKSEIFDDQFSVERPDGSNFTLKIRSTKLEDSAMYFCASSPRQSLNYGYTFGSGTRLTVV.